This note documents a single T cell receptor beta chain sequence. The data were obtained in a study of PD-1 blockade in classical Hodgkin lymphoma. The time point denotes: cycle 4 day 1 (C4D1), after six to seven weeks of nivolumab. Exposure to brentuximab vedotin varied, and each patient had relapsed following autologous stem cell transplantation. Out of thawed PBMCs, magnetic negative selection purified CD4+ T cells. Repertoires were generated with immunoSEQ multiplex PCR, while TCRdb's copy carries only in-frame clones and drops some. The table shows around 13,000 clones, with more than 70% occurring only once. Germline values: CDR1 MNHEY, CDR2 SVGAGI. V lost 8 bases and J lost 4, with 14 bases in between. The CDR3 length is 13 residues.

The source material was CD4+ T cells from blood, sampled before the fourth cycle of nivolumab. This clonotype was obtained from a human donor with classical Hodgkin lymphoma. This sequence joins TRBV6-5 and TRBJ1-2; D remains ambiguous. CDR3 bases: TGTGCCAGCGGCCTCCGGGAGGGCTATGGCTACACCTTC. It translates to CASGLREGYGYTF.